This TCR beta chain was observed in a study of T cells in Graves' hyperthyroidism and ophthalmopathy. The wider study: Blood from the periphery was taken at initial diagnosis, before any treatment. Broader study findings: Ophthalmopathy prediction by the model preceded onset by a median about 6 months. Researchers report that a 13 V-J model separated ophthalmopathy from stable hyperthyroidism. Blood shared most expanded thyroid clonotypes above 0.001.

With respect to this clonotype: The antigen is unknown.

Researchers took RNA transcripts and amplified the TCR beta CDR3 regions from them. The HTBI primer set drove a first-round RT-PCR of the TCR CDR3. TCRdb ran MiXCR on the multiplex PCR reads and lists one entry per CDR3 protein. The data contain 500,000 to 650,000 distinct CDR3 sequences, 15% to 20% of them singletons. Germline lookup yields CDR1 MNHEY and CDR2 SVGEGT. The germline V and J ends were trimmed by 0 bases and 10 bases, with 16 bases remaining between them. This CDR3 contains 16 residues. The sequence derives from a man in his forties or fifties with Graves' ophthalmopathy. Sequencing was done on a sample of blood. The chain combines TRBV6-2 or TRBV6-3 with TRBJ1-6, with D maybe TRBD1 (6 bases). Here the CDR3 reads CASSYSGGTPRSPLHF. The CDR3 DNA follows: TGTGCCAGCAGTTACTCAGGGGGTACCCCGAGATCACCCCTCCACTTT.